The 22 T cell receptor beta chains below come from one sample, sequenced in a study of naive and memory T cell subsets. Points from the study as a whole: A few larger clonotypes appeared in naive repertoires, especially CD8, possibly memory cells re-expressing CD45RA.

Their antigens are not known. An equimolar mix of two oligonucleotides served as the beta constant-region primer for TRBC1 and TRBC2. The ligated cDNA underwent four PCR rounds using SP2 and nested alpha and beta constant-region primers. TCRdb analysed the UMI-ligation and nested PCR reads with MiXCR anew, one entry per CDR3 protein. The sample gives 120,000 to 150,000 distinct CDR3 sequences, roughly a fifth of which show up once; about 0.63% is in the top ten. Sequencing was done on a sample of naive CD8+ T cells from blood. The origin of the receptors is a human donor in good health.

This clonotype was seen only a few times. This chain uses TRBV7-9 with TRBJ2-1; D is uncertain. CDR3 length equals 12 residues. V dropped 5 bases and J dropped 6 bases, with 8 bases sitting between them. Germline V gives CDR1 SEHNR, CDR2 FQNEAQ (reference sequence). CDR3 sequence reads: CASSEASNEQFF. For the CDR3, the DNA is TGTGCCAGCAGCGAGGCTAGCAATGAGCAGTTCTTC.

CDR3 coding DNA: TGTGCCAGCAGCATTGACCTAGGCAATTCACCCCTCCACTTT. Translating gives CASSIDLGNSPLHF. The rearrangement links TRBV5-5 to TRBJ1-6; no clear D gene. CDR3 size: 14 residues. With 4 bases removed from V and 7 bases from J, the gap between germline ends came to 12 bases. Germline values: CDR1 SGHKS, CDR2 YYEKEE (reference sequence).

A few counts support this clonotype. The rearrangement links TRBV3-1 to TRBJ2-1, with TRBD2 matching 11 bases. Germline trimming cut 4 bases from V and 7 bases from J; bases unmatched to any gene: 6. There are 15 residues in the CDR3. CDR1 LGHDT and CDR2 YNNKEL come from the germline V gene (reference sequence). Here the CDR3 DNA reads TGTGCCAGCAGCCCACTAGCGGGAGTGTTAAATGAGCAGTTCTTC. Translation gives CASSPLAGVLNEQFF.

This clonotype showed up just a few times. The genes are TRBV9 and TRBJ1-6; the match to TRBD1 covers 9 bases. V lost 4 bases, J lost 9 bases, and 5 bases stayed unmatched. The germline gives CDR1 SGDLS, CDR2 YYNGEE. The CDR3 extends over 14 amino acids. The CDR3 sequence is CASSTRTGVSPLHF. The CDR3 DNA reads as TGTGCCAGCAGCACCCGGACAGGGGTTTCACCCCTCCACTTT.

This clonotype occurred a few times. V gene TRBV20-1 combines with J gene TRBJ2-2, with 10 bases identical to TRBD2. The V segment lost 6 bases and the J segment 7 bases; nucleotides outside the gene matches: 8. Germline assignment: CDR1 DFQATT and CDR2 SNEGSKA (reference sequence). The CDR3 spans 14 residues. The CDR3 DNA follows: TGCAGTGCGAGCCTAGCGGGAGTTGGCGGGGAGCTGTTTTTT. It translates to CSASLAGVGGELFF.

This clonotype was counted between two and nine times. The chain recombines TRBV2 with TRBJ2-3; D is possibly TRBD2 (6 bases). The CDR3 consists of 13 residues. The germline V gene has CDR1 SNHLY and CDR2 FYNNEI. V gave up 6 bases and J gave up 0 bases, with 7 bases separating them. CDR3 amino acids: CASRSGSTDTQYF. The DNA of the CDR3 is TGTGCCAGCAGGAGCGGGAGCACAGATACGCAGTATTTT.

This clonotype was found a few times. The chain employs TRBV27 and TRBJ1-1; the D gene is possibly TRBD1 (5 bases). The CDR3 covers 14 residues. The germline V gene encodes CDR1 MNHEY and CDR2 SMNVEV (reference sequence). Trimming took 2 bases from V and 7 from J, leaving 14 bases between them. In DNA, the CDR3 is TGTGCCAGCAGTTTAATGGGGGGGGGTGGTGAAGCTTTCTTT. This codes for CASSLMGGGGEAFF.

The J gene is TRBJ2-5, the V gene TRBV3-1, with 10 bases lining up with TRBD2. V lost 0 bases, J lost 4 bases, and 5 bases stayed unmatched. Germline-derived CDR1 and CDR2 are LGHDT and YNNKEL (reference sequence). CDR3 length: 16 amino acids. CDR3 in amino acids: CASSQDGAGGGETQYF. The CDR3 nucleotides are TGTGCCAGCAGCCAAGACGGAGCGGGAGGGGGAGAGACCCAGTACTTC.

This clonotype turned up a few times. The genes are TRBV29-1 and TRBJ2-1; 12 bases match TRBD2. The CDR3 is made up of 16 amino acids. The germline V gene encodes CDR1 SQVTM and CDR2 ANQGSEA. The junction had 8 bases not matched to a gene; V was cut back by 3 bases and J by 5 bases. CDR3 in amino acids: CSVDGLAGGPDNEQFF. DNA of the CDR3: TGCAGCGTTGACGGGCTAGCGGGAGGGCCGGACAATGAGCAGTTCTTC.

In its sample, this clonotype was seen a few times. The CDR3 sequence is CASSPGSGLIYSPLHF. The CDR3 DNA is TGTGCCAGCAGCCCCGGTTCGGGCCTCATTTATTCACCCCTCCACTTT. This rearrangement joins TRBV7-8 to TRBJ1-6; D is uncertain. The V gene lost 5 bases and the J gene lost 8 bases, with 19 bases spanning the gap. Looked up from germline, CDR1 is SGHVS and CDR2 is FQNEAQ. The CDR3 has 16 residues.

V is TRBV3-1 and J is TRBJ2-5; 7 bases align to TRBD2. The CDR3 is 14 amino acids. CDR1 is LGHDT, CDR2 YNNKEL, per germline (reference sequence). V trimming: 1 base; J trimming: 2 bases; junction bases outside the gene matches: 1. The DNA for the CDR3 is TGTGCCAGCAGCCAAGGGGGACTACAAGAGACCCAGTACTTC. Its translation is CASSQGGLQETQYF.

This clonotype was counted ten times or more. The chain couples TRBV12-3 or TRBV12-4 to TRBJ1-5; D call uncertain. The ends were cut back, 2 bases at V and 4 bases at J, with 9 bases in the middle. There are 14 residues in the CDR3. The DNA of the CDR3 is TGTGCCAGCAGTTTAACAGAAAGTAATCAGCCCCAGCATTTT. Translated: CASSLTESNQPQHF.

In its sample, this clonotype was seen a few times. The genes are TRBV29-1 and TRBJ2-1; a possible D gene is TRBD2 (6 bases). Germline CDR1 is SQVTM and CDR2 is ANQGSEA. The CDR3 runs to 17 residues. V lost 1 base and J 0 bases, leaving 16 bases between the germline ends. CDR3 residues: CSVEGASRESSYNEQFF. CDR3 sequence (DNA): TGCAGCGTTGAAGGGGCCTCCCGGGAGAGCTCCTACAATGAGCAGTTCTTC.

This clonotype has a count of ten or more. The rearrangement joins TRBV7-9 to TRBJ2-5; no reliable D call. The CDR3 has 10 amino acids. V lost 6 bases to trimming and J lost 5 bases, with 4 bases between them. Germline V lookup: CDR1 SEHNR, CDR2 FQNEAQ (reference sequence). DNA of the CDR3: TGTGCCAGCAGTGGGGAGACCCAGTACTTC. Translation: CASSGETQYF.

About this clonotype itself: A read error is likely, as this CDR3 ends without the conserved phenylalanine or tryptophan. The chain carries TRBV28 and TRBJ2-5, with 7 bases lining up with TRBD1. CDR1 is MDHEN, CDR2 SYDVKM, per germline. The CDR3 length is 15 residues. V lost 3 bases and J lost 5; bases outside the gene matches: 9. The CDR3 coding sequence is TGTGCCAGCAGTTTGGGGACAGACTTCCCGGAGACCCAGTACCTC. Its translation is CASSLGTDFPETQYL.

This rearrangement joins TRBV27 to TRBJ2-7; 8 bases are shared with TRBD1. The germline gives CDR1 MNHEY, CDR2 SMNVEV (reference sequence). CDR3 length: 15 amino acids. Trimming at V came to 3 bases and at J to 3 bases, leaving 7 bases not matched to a gene. CDR3 DNA sequence: TGTGCCAGCAGTTTTTCTCCAGGGGGCATCTACGAGCAGTACTTC. Translation: CASSFSPGGIYEQYF.

The CDR3 loop reads CASLTIAGLNEQFF. The CDR3 DNA is TGTGCCAGCCTTACTATAGCGGGATTAAATGAGCAGTTCTTC. This chain connects TRBV28 to TRBJ2-1; 8 bases are shared with TRBD2. The trim removed 8 bases at V and 7 bases at J, leaving 10 bases unmatched. The germline gives CDR1 MDHEN, CDR2 SYDVKM. This CDR3 is 14 amino acids long.

V is TRBV7-9 and J is TRBJ2-3; D not resolved. The CDR3 has 12 amino acids. V was clipped by 2 bases and J by 5 bases, with 5 bases between them. Per germline, CDR1 SEHNR and CDR2 FQNEAQ (reference sequence). This CDR3 reads CASSLPGDTQYF. CDR3 DNA sequence: TGTGCCAGCAGCTTACCGGGAGATACGCAGTATTTT.

This clonotype has a count of ten or more. The chain carries TRBV20-1 and TRBJ2-3; possible D gene TRBD2, 5 bases. The CDR3 totals 15 residues. Trimming stripped 5 bases from V and 2 bases from J, with 17 bases between. Germline V gives CDR1 DFQATT, CDR2 SNEGSKA (reference sequence). The CDR3 reads CSAGPGSLLTDTQYF. The CDR3 coding sequence is TGCAGTGCTGGGCCGGGGTCTCTTCTCACAGATACGCAGTATTTT.

The rearrangement joins TRBV4-1 to TRBJ2-7; 7 bases map to TRBD2. The CDR3 consists of 13 residues. V lost 0 bases, J lost 7 bases, and 3 bases stayed unmatched. The germline V gene encodes CDR1 MGHRA and CDR2 YSYEKL. In nucleotides, the CDR3 is TGCGCCAGCAGCCAAGATCTAGCGGCTGAGCAGTACTTC. The encoded protein is CASSQDLAAEQYF.

This clonotype was picked up a small number of times. The V and J genes are TRBV5-1 and TRBJ2-3; the match to TRBD2 covers 8 bases. Germline CDR1 and CDR2: SGHRS and YFSETQ. J lost 4 bases, V lost 4 bases, and 8 bases had no gene match. This CDR3 is 15 amino acids long. The CDR3: CASSRVGLAADTQYF. CDR3 in DNA: TGCGCCAGCAGCAGAGTTGGACTAGCCGCAGATACGCAGTATTTT. Using reference TRBV5-1 and TRBJ2-3 for the parts outside the CDR3, the full variable domain is KAGVTQTPRYLIKTRGQQVTLSCSPISGHRSVSWYQQTPGQGLQFLFEYFSETQRNKGNFPGRFSGRQFSNSRSEMNVSTLELGDSALYLCASSRVGLAADTQYFGPGTRLTVL.

About this clonotype itself: A junction boundary mismatches the germline segment, possibly from a read error. This chain connects TRBV20-1 to TRBJ2-5; no reliable D call. This CDR3 region has 13 residues. The germline V gene has CDR1 DFQATT and CDR2 SNEGSKA (reference sequence). The CDR3: CSASWEAQGTQYF. The CDR3 DNA sequence: TGCAGTGCTAGCTGGGAAGCTCAAGGGACCCAGTACTTC.